This TCR beta chain was retrieved from a study of PD-L1 blockade in urothelial cancer. Germline V gene lookup returns CDR1 SGHDT and CDR2 YYEEEE. V gave up 1 base and J gave up 1 base; unmatched junction bases: 3. CDR3 length equals 16 residues. Repertoires were generated with immunoSEQ multiplex PCR, while TCRdb's copy carries only in-frame clones and drops some. The sample lists about 87,000 clones, 84% seen once, with roughly 1.9% in the top ten. Documented time point: pretreatment peripheral blood. The sequencing used PBMCs, collected around atezolizumab (anti-PD-L1) treatment. The J gene is TRBJ2-4, the V gene TRBV5-6; 9 bases map to TRBD1. The receptor comes from a man aged 60 to 69 with urothelial cancer. The CDR3 spells CASSLQGQGAKNIQYF. The CDR3 DNA sequence: TGTGCCAGCAGCTTGCAAGGACAGGGGGCCAAAAACATTCAGTACTTC.